This T cell receptor beta chain emerged from a study of shared clonotypes between healthy human individuals. The V end lost 4 bases, the J end lost 0 bases, and 17 bases lay between the germline ends. The CDR3 has 17 amino acids. Germline lookup yields CDR1 SGHRS and CDR2 YFSETQ. Generated by immunoSEQ multiplex PCR, the TCRdb table keeps only in-frame clones and is missing some. This sample has a few million clones, with just over 90% found just once. The V call is TRBV5-1, the J call TRBJ1-3, with D tentatively TRBD1 (5 bases). The sequenced material came from naive CD4+ T cells sorted from blood. Sample subset: CD45RA+ positively selected. The sequence came from a young man in good health. CDR3 loop: CASSGPRGGSSGNTIYF. The CDR3 region has the DNA TGCGCCAGCAGCGGACCGAGGGGCGGAAGCTCTGGAAACACCATATATTTT.